The 10 T cell receptor beta chains presented below share a single source sample, sequenced in a study of blood T cell repertoires in COVID-19. Profiled with immunoSEQ multiplex PCR; TCRdb holds only in-frame clones, not every one. The repertoire holds more than 300,000 clones, with about 93% as singletons. The sample taken for sequencing was peripheral blood. These receptor sequences come from a woman aged 18-30 years who had recovered from COVID-19.

CDR3 region: CASRRLSGRAGEQFF. CDR3 nucleotide sequence: TGTGCCAGCAGGCGACTTAGCGGGAGGGCAGGTGAGCAGTTCTTC. V is TRBV2 and J is TRBJ2-1; 11 nucleotides agree with TRBD2. The CDR3 contains 15 residues. With V trimmed by 6 bases and J by 9 bases, 10 bases remained unmatched. Germline CDR1 reads SNHLY; CDR2 reads FYNNEI.

This chain joins TRBV3-1 (or the pseudogene TRBV3-2) and TRBJ2-7; maybe TRBD1 (5 bases). Germline lookup yields CDR1 LGHDT and CDR2 YNNKEL (reference sequence). V dropped 4 bases and J dropped 5 bases, with 12 bases sitting between them. The CDR3 spans 13 residues. DNA of the CDR3: TGTGCCAGCAGCCCCAGACAGATCCACGAGCAGTACGTC. This encodes CASSPRQIHEQYV.

The J gene is TRBJ2-1, the V gene TRBV4-3; D is undetermined. Germline V gives CDR1 LGHNA, CDR2 YSLEER. This CDR3 spans 17 amino acids. V was cut by 0 bases and J by 3 bases, with 15 bases left in between. CDR3 nucleotide sequence: TGCGCCAGCAGCCAAGAGTCGGCAGCGAGCGACTACAATGAGCAGTTCTTC. This sequence encodes CASSQESAASDYNEQFF.

The CDR3 region is CASSLYAGEWETQYF. As DNA, the CDR3 is TGTGCCAGCAGCCTTTATGCAGGGGAGTGGGAGACCCAGTACTTC. The chain combines TRBV3-1 (or the pseudogene TRBV3-2) with TRBJ2-5; possible D gene TRBD1, 6 bases. With 4 bases removed from V and 5 bases from J, the gap between germline ends came to 17 bases. Looked up from germline, CDR1 is LGHDT and CDR2 is YNNKEL (reference sequence). This CDR3 is built from 15 residues.

The chain carries TRBV6-2 or TRBV6-3 and TRBJ1-6; D may be TRBD1 (6 bases). Per germline, CDR1 MNHEY and CDR2 SVGEGT. Trimming cost V 5 bases and J 7 bases, with 12 bases left between them. The CDR3 is made up of 14 amino acids. The CDR3 sequence is CASSLLRGNSPLHF. The CDR3 DNA reads TGTGCCAGCAGTCTGCTCAGGGGCAATTCACCCCTCCACTTT.

The chain couples TRBV7-2 to TRBJ2-1; 9 bases match TRBD1. The germline gives CDR1 SGHTA, CDR2 FQGNSA. After removal of 4 bases from V and 3 bases from J, the junction contained 10 bases not matched to a gene. The CDR3 loop spans 17 amino acids. The CDR3 loop reads CASSSYAGTGNYNEQFF. The CDR3 DNA follows: TGTGCCAGCAGCTCTTACGCCGGGACAGGGAACTACAATGAGCAGTTCTTC.

The CDR3 bases are TGTGCCAGCAGCTTGGTAGGACTCGGGGAGACCCAGTACTTC. Amino acids: CASSLVGLGETQYF. V gene TRBV5-4 combines with J gene TRBJ2-5, with D tentatively TRBD2 (5 bases). From germline, CDR1 is SGHNT and CDR2 YYREEE (reference sequence). V lost 0 bases and J lost 5, with 11 bases in between. The CDR3 extends over 14 amino acids.

This clone was observed once. This chain connects TRBV5-6 to TRBJ1-1; tentative D call: TRBD1 (6 bases). Per germline, CDR1 SGHDT and CDR2 YYEEEE. V lost 5 bases to trimming and J lost 1 base, with 12 bases between them. CDR3 size: 14 residues. The CDR3 region is CASSRQVANTEAFF. DNA of the CDR3: TGTGCCAGCAGTCGACAGGTTGCGAACACTGAAGCTTTCTTT.

The chain links TRBV27 to TRBJ2-1; D not resolved. Trimming took off 5 bases at V and 9 bases at J, with 5 bases between the two ends. Per the germline V gene, CDR1 is MNHEY and CDR2 is SMNVEV (reference sequence). The CDR3 extends over 10 amino acids. This chain's CDR3 is CASSRSEQFF. For the CDR3, the DNA is TGTGCCAGCAGTCGGAGTGAGCAGTTCTTC.

The V call is TRBV10-3, the J call TRBJ1-6; 10 positions agree with TRBD1. V shed 6 bases and J 10 bases; nucleotides not matched to a gene: 9. From germline, CDR1 is ENHRY and CDR2 SYGVKD. The CDR3 has 15 amino acids. The CDR3 region is CAISISGTGDSPLHF. The CDR3 nucleotides are TGTGCCATCAGCATATCCGGGACAGGGGACTCACCCCTCCACTTT.